This T cell receptor beta chain emerged from a study of T cells in Graves' hyperthyroidism and ophthalmopathy. RNA transcripts were the template for amplifying TCR beta CDR3 regions. HTBI primers were the set used in a first-round RT-PCR of the TCR CDR3. TCRdb reprocessed the multiplex PCR reads via MiXCR and lists one record per CDR3 protein. The sample shows about 610,000 distinct CDR3 sequences, roughly 15% of them seen only once. The CDR3 contains 15 residues. The ends lost 5 bases at V and 3 bases at J; junction bases unmatched: 9. CDR1 and CDR2 (germline): SGHAT, FQNNGV. Ophthalmopathy cases scored 3 or more on the Clinical Activity Score and 4 or more on NOSPECS grade, with duration below 3 months. Uncontrolled infection, other autoimmune disease, pregnancy or lactation barred patients from enrollment.

The sequence was collected from a woman between 35 and 50 years old with Graves' ophthalmopathy. Sequences were obtained from blood. The V gene is TRBV11-2, the J gene TRBJ2-7; 8 bases are shared with TRBD1. CDR3 sequence (DNA): TGTGCCAGCAGCCATCCCGGGACAGGATACTACGAGCAGTACTTC. Protein: CASSHPGTGYYEQYF.